This TCR beta chain derives from a study of control samples from healthy donors and cancer patients. Trimming removed 3 bases at V and 4 bases at J, with 7 bases between. CDR1 LNHNV and CDR2 YYDKDF come from the germline V gene (reference sequence). This CDR3 comprises 13 residues. Sequencing used immunoSEQ multiplex PCR; TCRdb keeps in-frame clones, though not all of them. The table includes about 180,000 clones, roughly 92% detected once. This TCR derives from a woman between 18 and 29 years old in good health. Sequencing was carried out using blood. The J gene is TRBJ1-5, the V gene TRBV15; D unclear. DNA for the CDR3: TGTGCCACCAGCAGTCGGGGTAATCAGCCCCAGCATTTT. It specifies CATSSRGNQPQHF.